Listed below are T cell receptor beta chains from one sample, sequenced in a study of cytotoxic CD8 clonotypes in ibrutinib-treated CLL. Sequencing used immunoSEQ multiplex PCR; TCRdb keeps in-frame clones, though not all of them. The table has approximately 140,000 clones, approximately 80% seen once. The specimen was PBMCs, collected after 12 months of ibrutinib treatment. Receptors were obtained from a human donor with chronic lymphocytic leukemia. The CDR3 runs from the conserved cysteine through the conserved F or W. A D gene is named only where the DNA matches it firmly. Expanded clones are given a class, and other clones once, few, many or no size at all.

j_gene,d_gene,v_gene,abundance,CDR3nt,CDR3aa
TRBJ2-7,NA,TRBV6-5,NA,TGTGCCAGCAGTTACTCAGGGGTAGTGTACGAGCAGTACTTC,CASSYSGVVYEQYF
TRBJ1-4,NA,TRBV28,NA,TGTGCCAGCAGTGCCCCCGTTGTGATACAGGCGACTAATGAAAAACTGTTTTTT,CASSAPVVIQATNEKLFF
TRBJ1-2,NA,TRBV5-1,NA,TGCGCCAGCAGCGCGGCACGGGACTATGGCTACACCTTC,CASSAARDYGYTF
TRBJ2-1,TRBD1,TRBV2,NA,TGTGCCAGCAGAACGGGACAGGGTTACAATGAGCAGTTCTTC,CASRTGQGYNEQFF
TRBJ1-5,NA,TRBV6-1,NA,TGTGCCAGCAACCTTAATAGCAATCAGCCCCAGCATTTT,CASNLNSNQPQHF
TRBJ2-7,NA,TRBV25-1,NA,TGTGCCAGCCAGGCGGTATACGAGCAGTACTTC,CASQAVYEQYF
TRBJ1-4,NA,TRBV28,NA,TGTGCCAGCAGTTCCCCCAGCGCGGGCCTCGATGAAAAACTGTTTTTT,CASSSPSAGLDEKLFF
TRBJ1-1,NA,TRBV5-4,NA,TGTGCCAGCAACACCGCGGGGCAGGGTAGGGACACTGAAGCTTTCTTT,CASNTAGQGRDTEAFF
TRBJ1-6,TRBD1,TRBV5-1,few,TGCGCCAGCAGCTTGCGGGACAGGGGGACGAATTCACCCCTCCACTTT,CASSLRDRGTNSPLHF
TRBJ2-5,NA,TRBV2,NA,TGTGCCAGCTCCGGGCACTACACAAAAGAGACCCAGTACTTC,CASSGHYTKETQYF
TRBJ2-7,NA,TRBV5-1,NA,TGCGCCAGCAGCTCGACAGGTTCCTCCTACGAGCAGTACTTC,CASSSTGSSYEQYF
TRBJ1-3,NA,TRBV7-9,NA,TGTGCCAGCAGCTTCGCAGGAGGAAACACCATATATTTT,CASSFAGGNTIYF
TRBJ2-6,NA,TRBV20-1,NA,TGCAGTGCTTCCCGGGGCAACGTCCTGACTTTC,CSASRGNVLTF
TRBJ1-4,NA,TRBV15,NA,TGTGCCACCAGCAGACGGAGGGAGAATGAAAAACTGTTTTTT,CATSRRRENEKLFF
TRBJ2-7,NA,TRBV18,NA,TGTGCCAGCTCACTGGAGGGAGCGGCCTACGAGCAGTACTTC,CASSLEGAAYEQYF
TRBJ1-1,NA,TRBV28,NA,TGTGCCAGCAGTTTATCTTACAGGGCGGGCGTAGCTTTCTTT,CASSLSYRAGVAFF
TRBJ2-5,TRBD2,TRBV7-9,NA,TGTGCCAGCAGTCGTACTAGCGGGGGCCAAGAGACCCAGTACTTC,CASSRTSGGQETQYF
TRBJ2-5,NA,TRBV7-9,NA,TGTGCCAGCAGCTTACTAGCAGGGAGTATTTTTTTTGAGACCCAGTACTTC,CASSLLAGSIFFETQYF
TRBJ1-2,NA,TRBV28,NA,TGTGCCAGCCAGGGCGGGGGAAACTATGGCTACACCTTC,CASQGGGNYGYTF
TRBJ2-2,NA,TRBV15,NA,TGTGCCACCAGCAGCGCTTTGACGGATTATCCCGGGGAGCTGTTTTTT,CATSSALTDYPGELFF
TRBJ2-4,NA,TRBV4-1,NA,TGCGCCAGCAGCCAAGGTTTGCCGGACCATGCCAAAAACATTCAGTACTTC,CASSQGLPDHAKNIQYF
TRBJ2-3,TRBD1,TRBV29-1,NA,TGCAGCGCGACAGGGGGCCGGGCAGATACGCAGTATTTT,CSATGGRADTQYF
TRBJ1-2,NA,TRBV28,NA,TGTGCCAGCAGCCGACGGGGAACTAACTATGGCTACACCTTC,CASSRRGTNYGYTF
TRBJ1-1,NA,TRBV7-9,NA,TGTGCCAGCAGTGGCACGCTGAACACTGAAGCTTTCTTT,CASSGTLNTEAFF
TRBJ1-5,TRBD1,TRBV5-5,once,TGTGCCAGCAGCTGGGGACAGGGGGTAAGTCAGCCCCAGCATTTT,CASSWGQGVSQPQHF